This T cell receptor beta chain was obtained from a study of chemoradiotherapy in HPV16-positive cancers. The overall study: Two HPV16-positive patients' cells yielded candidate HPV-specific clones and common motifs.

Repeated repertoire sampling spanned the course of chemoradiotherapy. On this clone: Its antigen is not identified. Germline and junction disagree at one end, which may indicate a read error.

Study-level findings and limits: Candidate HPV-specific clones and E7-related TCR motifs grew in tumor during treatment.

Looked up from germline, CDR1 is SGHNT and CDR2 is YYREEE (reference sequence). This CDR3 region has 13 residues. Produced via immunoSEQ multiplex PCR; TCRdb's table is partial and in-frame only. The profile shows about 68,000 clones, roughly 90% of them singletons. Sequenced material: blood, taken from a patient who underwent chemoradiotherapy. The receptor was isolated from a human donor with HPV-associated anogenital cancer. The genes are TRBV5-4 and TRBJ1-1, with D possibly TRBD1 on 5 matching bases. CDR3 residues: CASSQAGNAEAFF. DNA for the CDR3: TGCGCCAGCAGCCAAGCAGGGAACGCTGAAGCTTTCTTT.